This note documents a single T cell receptor beta chain sequence. TCRdb processed the 5' RACE reads again and assigns one entry to each CDR3 protein, with no DNA. The sample includes about 160,000 distinct CDR3 sequences. The data belong to a study of monozygotic twins with inflammatory bowel disease. Germline V gene lookup returns CDR1 SEHNR and CDR2 FQNEAQ (reference sequence). The CDR3 runs 16 residues. The rearrangement uses TRBV7-9 and TRBJ1-1; TCRdb names TRBD1, which stays unverified in the absence of DNA. Material: blood. The clonotype originates from a human donor with ulcerative colitis or Crohn's disease, or a healthy co-twin of an affected twin (not recorded which). CDR3 amino acids: CASSSNPGDPITEAFF. Combining the CDR3 with reference TRBV7-9 and TRBJ1-1 gives the whole variable domain DTGVSQNPRHKITKRGQNVTFRCDPISEHNRLYWYRQTLGQGPEFLTYFQNEAQLEKSRLLSDRFSAERPKGSFSTLEIQRTEQGDSAMYLCASSSNPGDPITEAFFGQGTRLTVV.